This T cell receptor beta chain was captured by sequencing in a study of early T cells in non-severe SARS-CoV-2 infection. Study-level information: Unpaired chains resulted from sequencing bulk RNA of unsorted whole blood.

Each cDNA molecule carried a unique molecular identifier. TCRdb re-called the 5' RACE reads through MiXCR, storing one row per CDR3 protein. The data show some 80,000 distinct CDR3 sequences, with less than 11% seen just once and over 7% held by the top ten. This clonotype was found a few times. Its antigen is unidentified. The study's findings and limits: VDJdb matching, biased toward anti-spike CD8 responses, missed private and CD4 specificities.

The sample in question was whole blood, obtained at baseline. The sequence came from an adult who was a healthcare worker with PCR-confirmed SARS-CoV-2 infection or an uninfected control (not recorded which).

As DNA, the CDR3 is TGCGCCAGCAGCTTGGGGAGTGACACCGGGGAGCTGTTTTTT. It codes for CASSLGSDTGELFF. This chain links TRBV5-1 with TRBJ2-2; D is uncertain. Trimming took off 0 bases at V and 3 bases at J, with 6 bases between the two ends. CDR1 is SGHRS and CDR2 is YFSETQ in the germline V gene. This CDR3 spans 14 amino acids.